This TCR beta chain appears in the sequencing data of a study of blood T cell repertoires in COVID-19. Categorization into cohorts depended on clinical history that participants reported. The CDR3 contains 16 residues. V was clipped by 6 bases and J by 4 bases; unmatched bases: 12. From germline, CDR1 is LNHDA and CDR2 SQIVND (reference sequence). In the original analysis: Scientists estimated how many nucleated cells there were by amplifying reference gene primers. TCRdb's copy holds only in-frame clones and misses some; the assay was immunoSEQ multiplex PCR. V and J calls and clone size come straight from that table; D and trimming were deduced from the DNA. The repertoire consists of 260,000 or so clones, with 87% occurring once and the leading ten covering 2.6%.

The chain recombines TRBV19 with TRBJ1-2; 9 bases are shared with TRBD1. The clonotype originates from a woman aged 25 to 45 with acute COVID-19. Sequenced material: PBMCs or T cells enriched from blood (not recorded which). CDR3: CASSPSSGTGTYGYTF. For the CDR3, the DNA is TGTGCCAGTAGCCCTTCCTCCGGGACAGGGACCTATGGCTACACCTTC.